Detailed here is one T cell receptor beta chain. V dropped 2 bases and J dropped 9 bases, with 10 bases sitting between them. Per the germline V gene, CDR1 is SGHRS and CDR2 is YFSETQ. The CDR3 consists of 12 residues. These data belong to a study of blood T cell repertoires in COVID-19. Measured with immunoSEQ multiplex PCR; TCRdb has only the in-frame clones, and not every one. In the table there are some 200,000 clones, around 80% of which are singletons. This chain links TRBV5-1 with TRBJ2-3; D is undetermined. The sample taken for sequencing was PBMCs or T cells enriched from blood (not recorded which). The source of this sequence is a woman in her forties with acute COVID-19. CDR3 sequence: CASSLRGPTQYF. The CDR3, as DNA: TGCGCCAGCAGCTTAAGAGGTCCAACGCAGTATTTT.